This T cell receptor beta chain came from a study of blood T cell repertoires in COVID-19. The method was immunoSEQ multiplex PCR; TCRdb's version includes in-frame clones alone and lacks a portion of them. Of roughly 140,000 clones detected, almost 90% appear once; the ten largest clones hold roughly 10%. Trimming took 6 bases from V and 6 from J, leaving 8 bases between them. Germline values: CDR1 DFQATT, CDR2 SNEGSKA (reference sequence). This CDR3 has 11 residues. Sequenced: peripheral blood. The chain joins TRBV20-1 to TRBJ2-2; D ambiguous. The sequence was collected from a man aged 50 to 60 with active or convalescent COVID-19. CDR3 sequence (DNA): TGCAGTGCCCGGGTCGCCGGGGAGCTGTTTTTT. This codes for CSARVAGELFF.